This entry features one TCR beta chain sequence. What it binds is not known. This entry belongs to a study of cytomegalovirus exposure and HLA in healthy donors. Study findings and constraints: In vitro assays verified that a few CMV-associated chains recognized CMV antigens specifically. Analysis was carried out at a later point, and it linked a missense DCLRE1C variant to TCR beta V- and J-gene trimming.

Between the trimmed V and J ends, which lost 2 bases and 7 bases, there was a span of 8 bases. Per germline, CDR1 SGHTA and CDR2 FQGTGA. This CDR3 has 13 amino acids. The PCR contained 60 Vbeta and 13 Jbeta primers. Profiling relied on immunoSEQ multiplex PCR, and the TCRdb table lists in-frame clones only, not all of them. Among 110,000 to 150,000 clones listed, about four fifths were seen once. The specimen sequenced was PBMCs. The chain links TRBV7-3 to TRBJ2-2, with D possibly matching TRBD2 (6 bases). The receptor was isolated from a man aged 35 to 55 in good health and CMV-seronegative. The CDR3 nucleotides are TGTGCCAGCAGCTTAGGGGGAGGCGGGGAGCTGTTTTTT. The encoded protein is CASSLGGGGELFF.